The clone carrying this T cell receptor (beta chain) has only a few counts. Unmatched junction bases numbered 4, after V lost 2 bases and J lost 4 bases. Germline V lookup: CDR1 MNHEY, CDR2 SVGEGT. CDR3 length equals 14 residues. Here immunoSEQ multiplex PCR was the method, and the copy in TCRdb shows in-frame clones only, minus some. This sample has about 210,000 clones, with around 80% found just once. The sample comes from a study of blood T cell repertoires in COVID-19. Study-level information: Sources were T cells, B-cell-depleted T cells, or PBMCs; the material itself was cDNA or gDNA.

This chain links TRBV6-2 or TRBV6-3 with TRBJ1-1; 7 positions match TRBD1. The specimen was peripheral blood. This TCR was sampled from a woman aged 40 to 50 with acute or convalescent COVID-19. The chain's CDR3 is CASSYLGGLTEAFF. The DNA for the CDR3 is TGTGCCAGCAGTTACCTAGGGGGCCTCACTGAAGCTTTCTTT.